The rows below give T cell receptor beta chains drawn from one sample of a study of Graves' ophthalmopathy and Graves' hyperthyroidism. TCRdb re-called the multiplex PCR reads through MiXCR, storing one row per CDR3 protein. The table has about 550,000 distinct CDR3 sequences, under 45% seen once. The specimen sequenced was peripheral blood or thyroid tissue (not recorded which). Receptor source: an adult man with Graves' hyperthyroidism. The CDR3 runs from the conserved cysteine through the conserved F or W. A D gene is named only where the DNA matches it firmly. Size values are once, few and many counts, or a class for expanded clones, and some rows have none.

>TRBJ1-1|TRBV19|NA|many
CASSVSQVPTEAFF
TGTGCCAGTAGTGTCTCACAGGTACCCACTGAAGCTTTCTTT
>TRBJ2-3|TRBV10-3|NA|few
CAIRMGSGGGDTQYF
TGTGCCATCAGGATGGGGAGTGGAGGAGGAGATACGCAGTATTTT
>TRBJ2-3|TRBV2|TRBD2|NA
CASSPERSGGRVTDTQYF
TGTGCCAGCAGCCCGGAACGGTCCGGCGGGAGGGTAACAGATACGCAGTATTTT
>TRBJ2-3|TRBV9|NA|NA
CASSVGLLHTDTQYF
TGTGCCAGCAGCGTAGGTCTGTTACACACAGATACGCAGTATTTT
>TRBJ1-1|TRBV29-1|NA|many
CSVADIEAFF
TGCAGCGTTGCTGACATTGAAGCTTTCTTT
>TRBJ1-6|TRBV12-3/TRBV12-4|TRBD1|many
CASSRQGAINSPLHF
TGTGCCAGCAGTAGACAGGGGGCAATCAATTCACCCCTCCACTTT
>TRBJ2-5|TRBV5-1|TRBD2|many
CASGTSSEETQYF
TGCGCCAGCGGGACTAGCAGTGAAGAGACCCAGTACTTC
>TRBJ1-5|TRBV28|TRBD1|few
CASSLLVGTGDYQPQHF
TGTGCCAGCAGTTTATTGGTCGGGACAGGGGACTATCAGCCCCAGCATTTT
>TRBJ2-1|TRBV20-1|NA|NA
CSGAGPYNEQFF
TGCAGTGGGGCGGGGCCCTACAATGAGCAGTTCTTC
>TRBJ1-5|TRBV7-2|NA|few
CASSDTVWGIRPQHF
TGTGCCAGCAGCGACACGGTTTGGGGCATCCGGCCCCAGCATTTT
>TRBJ2-5|TRBV29-1|TRBD1|many
CSVVSGGYETQYF
TGCAGCGTTGTATCAGGGGGCTACGAGACCCAGTACTTC
>TRBJ1-1|TRBV5-6|NA|many
CASSLLRRAGTEAFF
TGTGCCAGCAGCCTGCTCCGGCGTGCTGGCACTGAAGCTTTCTTT
>TRBJ1-2|TRBV20-1|TRBD1|many
CSARPTTGTGSYGYTF
TGCAGTGCTAGGCCAACCACGGGGACAGGGTCCTATGGCTACACCTTC
>TRBJ2-2|TRBV12-3/TRBV12-4|NA|few
CASRTGELFF
TGTGCCAGCAGGACAGGGGAGCTGTTTTTT
>TRBJ2-2|TRBV9|TRBD2|many
CASSAGLAGGAGELFF
TGTGCCAGCAGCGCAGGACTAGCGGGAGGGGCCGGGGAGCTGTTTTTT
>TRBJ1-1|TRBV2|TRBD1|many
CASSDLGQEKAFF
TGTGCCAGCAGTGACCTGGGACAGGAAAAAGCTTTCTTT
>TRBJ1-4|TRBV4-1|TRBD1|many
CASSQAVGTGVEKLFF
TGCGCCAGCAGCCAAGCTGTCGGGACAGGGGTCGAAAAACTGTTTTTT